The 23 T cell receptor beta chains in this list originate from one sample, sequenced in a study of T cell responses to AZD1222 COVID-19 vaccine. Here immunoSEQ multiplex PCR was the method, and the copy in TCRdb shows in-frame clones only, minus some. The table lists about 55,000 clones, roughly nine tenths of them singletons, with around 3.9% in the top ten. This specimen was peripheral blood, taken on day 0 of AZD1222 vaccination. The receptor set was obtained from an adult in good health.

The chain is built from TRBV10-2 and TRBJ2-3, with TRBD2 matching 9 bases. Germline V gives CDR1 WSHSY, CDR2 SAAADI. This CDR3 is 14 amino acids long. V shed 7 bases and J 1 base; nucleotides not matched to a gene: 3. For the CDR3, the DNA is TGCGCCAGCAAGTTAGCGGGGGGCACAGATACGCAGTATTTT. The encoded protein is CASKLAGGTDTQYF.

This CDR3 reads CASSTRTGPNEKLFF. The DNA for the CDR3 is TGTGCCAGCAGCACCCGGACAGGTCCGAATGAAAAACTGTTTTTT. The chain recombines TRBV4-2 with TRBJ1-4, with 7 bases identical to TRBD1. The CDR3 contains 15 residues. V dropped 5 bases and J dropped 5; count of bases not matched to a gene: 8. The germline gives CDR1 LGHNA, CDR2 YNFKEQ.

This chain joins TRBV7-8 and TRBJ2-1; 13 bases are a match to TRBD2. This CDR3 has 18 amino acids. Germline CDR1 and CDR2: SGHVS and FQNEAQ. J was trimmed by 0 bases and V by 5 bases; bases with no gene match: 7. The CDR3 here is CASSEGLAGLDSYNEQFF. CDR3 in DNA: TGTGCCAGCAGCGAGGGACTAGCGGGGCTCGACTCCTACAATGAGCAGTTCTTC. The full variable domain, its missing parts supplied by reference TRBV7-8 and TRBJ2-1, is GAGVSQSPRYKVAKRGQDVALRCDPISGHVSLFWYQQALGQGPEFLTYFQNEAQLDKSGLPSDRFFAERPEGSVSTLKIQRTQQEDSAVYLCASSEGLAGLDSYNEQFFGPGTRLTVL.

The chain recombines TRBV14 with TRBJ2-3, with D perhaps matching TRBD1 or TRBD2 (6 bases each). The CDR3 is 16 residues long. In germline, CDR1 is SGHDN, CDR2 FVKESK. Trimming cost V 3 bases and J 3 bases, with 16 bases left between them. This CDR3 reads CASSHKAGGETDTQYF. Here the CDR3 DNA reads TGTGCCAGCAGCCACAAGGCCGGGGGCGAAACAGATACGCAGTATTTT.

V is TRBV28 and J is TRBJ2-7; D unclear. V lost 4 bases and J lost 6, with 13 bases in between. The CDR3 runs 13 residues. Germline lookup yields CDR1 MDHEN and CDR2 SYDVKM. CDR3 sequence: CASSSSPDGEQYF. Here the CDR3 DNA reads TGTGCCAGCAGTTCGTCCCCGGACGGCGAGCAGTACTTC. Full variable domain (rest looked up from reference TRBV28 and TRBJ2-7): DVKVTQSSRYLVKRTGEKVFLECVQDMDHENMFWYRQDPGLGLRLIYFSYDVKMKEKGDIPEGYSVSREKKERFSLILESASTNQTSMYLCASSSSPDGEQYFGPGTRLTVT.

The chain joins TRBV5-1 to TRBJ2-2; 7 positions match TRBD2. The CDR3 spans 18 residues. V dropped 0 bases and J dropped 7; count of bases not matched to a gene: 15. CDR1 is SGHRS and CDR2 is YFSETQ in the germline V gene. The chain's CDR3 is CASSLEPVSGGFGGELFF. CDR3 coding DNA: TGCGCCAGCAGCTTGGAGCCCGTGTCCGGGGGGTTTGGCGGGGAGCTGTTTTTT.

The V gene is TRBV6-5, the J gene TRBJ2-1; TRBD1 matches at 9 bases. The germline V gene has CDR1 MNHEY and CDR2 SVGAGI. The CDR3 spans 14 residues. J was trimmed by 9 bases and V by 5 bases; bases with no gene match: 8. The CDR3 here is CASSRDTGGAEQFF. DNA for the CDR3: TGTGCCAGCAGTCGAGACACAGGGGGCGCTGAGCAGTTCTTC.

This rearrangement joins TRBV7-8 to TRBJ1-1, with unresolved D. V gave up 0 bases and J gave up 0 bases, with 5 bases separating them. The CDR3 sequence is 14 residues long. Per germline, CDR1 SGHVS and CDR2 FQNEAQ. The CDR3 DNA sequence: TGTGCCAGCAGCTTAGCCGGTATGAACACTGAAGCTTTCTTT. Amino acids: CASSLAGMNTEAFF.

The chain combines TRBV6-5 with TRBJ1-5; maybe TRBD1 (6 bases). CDR1 is MNHEY, CDR2 SVGAGI, per germline. The CDR3 runs 14 residues. The V end was cut by 6 bases, the J end by 6 bases, with 15 bases between. CDR3 loop: CASSLQGPGQPQHF. For the CDR3, the DNA is TGTGCCAGCAGCCTACAGGGCCCCGGTCAGCCCCAGCATTTT.

The genes are TRBV12-3 or TRBV12-4 and TRBJ1-2, with D maybe TRBD1 (5 bases). CDR3 length equals 12 residues. V gave up 6 bases and J gave up 6 bases, with 11 bases separating them. The CDR3 region is CASSPTENGYTF. CDR3 sequence (DNA): TGTGCCAGCAGCCCGACAGAGAATGGCTACACCTTC.

The chain carries TRBV10-2 and TRBJ1-6; no firm D call. The germline CDR1 and CDR2 sequences are WSHSY and SAAADI. CDR3 length: 14 amino acids. Trimming shortened V by 5 bases and J by 7 bases, and 12 bases separated the two germline ends. The CDR3 coding sequence is TGCGCCAGCAGTCTTACCAAGGAGAATTCACCCCTCCACTTT. It codes for CASSLTKENSPLHF.

V gene TRBV11-2 combines with J gene TRBJ1-6; possible D gene TRBD1, 5 bases. Germline lookup yields CDR1 SGHAT and CDR2 FQNNGV. Trimming took 1 base from V and 5 from J, leaving 9 bases between them. There are 15 residues in the CDR3. CDR3 sequence reads: CASSLAGGHNSPLHF. The CDR3 DNA reads as TGTGCCAGCAGCTTAGCGGGGGGTCATAATTCACCCCTCCACTTT. Together with reference TRBV11-2 and TRBJ1-6, the CDR3 gives the full variable domain: EAGVAQSPRYKIIEKRQSVAFWCNPISGHATLYWYQQILGQGPKLLIQFQNNGVVDDSQLPKDRFSAERLKGVDSTLKIQPAKLEDSAVYLCASSLAGGHNSPLHFGNGTRLTVT.

This clone turned up a few times. This chain joins TRBV7-2 and TRBJ2-7; 11 nucleotides agree with TRBD2. With 6 bases clipped from V and 2 bases from J, the junction kept 6 bases outside the gene matches. CDR3 length: 15 residues. Germline-derived CDR1 and CDR2 are SGHTA and FQGNSA. The CDR3 DNA is TGTGCCAGCAGTCCCACTAGCGGGGGAACCTACGAGCAGTACTTC. This gives the protein CASSPTSGGTYEQYF.

This clone was seen only once. The chain has TRBV12-2 and TRBJ1-3. TRBV12-2 is given as a pseudogene. This CDR3 has 15 residues. The CDR3 is CASRPDGDSGNTIYF. CDR3 DNA sequence: TGTGCAAGTCGCCCCGACGGAGACTCTGGAAACACCATATATTTT.

In this sample, this clone turned up a few times. This chain joins TRBV24-1 and TRBJ2-3; a possible D gene is TRBD1 (6 bases). Germline assignment: CDR1 KGHDR and CDR2 SFDVKD. V lost 5 bases and J 3 bases, leaving 14 bases between the germline ends. The CDR3 sequence is 15 residues long. The CDR3 sequence: CATSGDILGTDTQYF. Written as DNA, the CDR3 is TGTGCCACCAGTGGGGACATCTTGGGGACAGATACGCAGTATTTT.

V gene TRBV27 combines with J gene TRBJ1-5; the D gene is possibly TRBD1 (6 bases). Germline CDR1 reads MNHEY; CDR2 reads SMNVEV (reference sequence). Trimming removed 2 bases from V and 1 base from J, with 15 bases in between. The CDR3 has 17 amino acids. CDR3 coding DNA: TGTGCCAGCAGTTTAAGGGGGGGAGGGCTGAGCAATCAGCCCCAGCATTTT. Translating it yields CASSLRGGGLSNQPQHF.

This clone was recorded only once. The gene calls are TRBV5-5 and TRBJ1-3; no clear D. The V end lost 1 base, the J end lost 2 bases, and 13 bases lay between the germline ends. The germline V gene encodes CDR1 SGHKS and CDR2 YYEKEE (reference sequence). The CDR3 has 16 residues. CDR3 in DNA: TGTGCCAGCAGCTTGTCCACTCTAGAAACTGGAAACACCATATATTTT. Its translation: CASSLSTLETGNTIYF.

The chain recombines TRBV4-3 with TRBJ1-2; D uncertain. CDR3 length: 14 amino acids. Per germline, CDR1 LGHNA and CDR2 YSLEER. V was pared by 1 base and J by 8 bases, with 14 bases between. In DNA, the CDR3 is TGCGCCAGCAGCCAAGGAGCGGGGTCGGACGGCTACACCTTC. This encodes CASSQGAGSDGYTF.

This sequence joins TRBV19 and TRBJ1-2, with D tentatively TRBD1 (6 bases). The CDR3 loop spans 15 amino acids. Per germline, CDR1 LNHDA and CDR2 SQIVND (reference sequence). V lost 3 bases and J lost 6, with 17 bases in between. This chain's CDR3 is CASSIRSDSPDGYTF. Written as DNA, the CDR3 is TGTGCCAGTAGTATCAGATCGGACAGTCCAGATGGCTACACCTTC.

This chain links TRBV27 with TRBJ1-5; D is perhaps TRBD1 (5 bases). Per germline, CDR1 MNHEY and CDR2 SMNVEV (reference sequence). The ends were cut back, 6 bases at V and 0 bases at J, with 24 bases in the middle. The CDR3 covers 19 residues. For the CDR3, the DNA is TGTGCCAGCAGCCCCACCCGGACACCAAACAGCTATAGCAATCAGCCCCAGCATTTT. Its translation is CASSPTRTPNSYSNQPQHF.

This clone was seen once. The chain has TRBV6-5 and TRBJ1-3; D is possibly TRBD1 (6 bases). Trimming removed 7 bases at V and 3 bases at J, with 10 bases between. The germline V gene encodes CDR1 MNHEY and CDR2 SVGAGI. The CDR3 loop spans 13 amino acids. CDR3 loop: CASKNRVGNTIYF. CDR3 nucleotide sequence: TGTGCCAGCAAGAACAGGGTTGGAAACACCATATATTTT.

This chain links TRBV11-1 with TRBJ2-7, with D perhaps assigned TRBD1 or TRBD2 (6 bases each). V lost 2 bases, J lost 3 bases, and 11 bases lay in between. This CDR3 spans 14 amino acids. The germline gives CDR1 SGHAT, CDR2 FQDESV (reference sequence). The CDR3 region is CASSLIGGSYEQYF. The CDR3 DNA sequence: TGTGCCAGCAGCTTAATAGGGGGGAGCTACGAGCAGTACTTC.

The V call is TRBV3-1 (or the pseudogene TRBV3-2), the J call TRBJ1-1; 8 bases map to TRBD1. The germline CDR1 and CDR2 sequences are LGHDT and YNNKEL (reference sequence). This CDR3 has 16 residues. After removal of 6 bases from V and 1 base from J, the junction contained 10 bases not matched to a gene. CDR3 coding DNA: TGTGCCAGCAGTCCTTCGAGCGGACAGGGGAACACTGAAGCTTTCTTT. Its protein is CASSPSSGQGNTEAFF.